What follows are 14 T cell receptor beta chains derived from one specimen sequenced in a study of post-analysis software for immune sequencing data. Study-level points and caveats: A handful of TRBV segments (TRBV5-6, TRBV5-1 and TRBV20-1 among them) occurred more frequently in patients than in controls.

Every TCR beta cDNA library bore unique molecular identifiers. Each CDR3 protein is one row after TCRdb ran MiXCR on the PCR reads. This sample has 750,000 to 950,000 distinct CDR3 sequences, with roughly 50% found just once. These receptors' targets are unknown. The sequenced sample consisted of blood. The receptors come from a girl under 18 with multiple sclerosis.

The chain has TRBV29-1 and TRBJ1-1; D possibly corresponds to TRBD1 (5 bases). Trimming pared 0 bases from V and 1 base from J, leaving 9 bases between. This CDR3 comprises 14 residues. Germline CDR1 and CDR2: SQVTM and ANQGSEA. Here the CDR3 reads CSVEEGGRNTEAFF. In DNA, the CDR3 is TGCAGCGTTGAAGAGGGGGGGAGGAACACTGAAGCTTTCTTT. Full variable domain (missing parts from reference TRBV29-1 and TRBJ1-1): SAVISQKPSRDICQRGTSLTIQCQVDSQVTMMFWYRQQPGQSLTLIATANQGSEATYESGFVIDKFPISRPNLTFSTLTVSNMSPEDSSIYLCSVEEGGRNTEAFFGQGTRLTVV.

The sample holds a few counts of this clonotype. This rearrangement joins TRBV29-1 to TRBJ2-7; 7 bases are a match to TRBD1. The CDR3 is 20 residues long. Germline V gene sequence: CDR1 SQVTM, CDR2 ANQGSEA. V gave up 5 bases and J gave up 2 bases; unmatched junction bases: 27. The CDR3 loop reads CSVLTVKRKTGAAPAYEQYF. For the CDR3, the DNA is TGCAGCGTTCTAACAGTTAAAAGGAAAACAGGGGCCGCCCCTGCCTACGAGCAGTACTTC.

This clonotype was detected a few times. This rearrangement joins TRBV5-1 to TRBJ2-5, with 7 bases fitting TRBD1. Germline CDR1 and CDR2: SGHRS and YFSETQ. Trimming at V came to 3 bases and at J to 4 bases, leaving 9 bases not matched to a gene. The CDR3 runs to 15 residues. As DNA, the CDR3 is TGCGCCAGCAGCTCAACTGACAGGGATGGAGAGACCCAGTACTTC. Translated, it gives CASSSTDRDGETQYF. The variable domain in full, completed from reference TRBV5-1 and TRBJ2-5, reads KAGVTQTPRYLIKTRGQQVTLSCSPISGHRSVSWYQQTPGQGLQFLFEYFSETQRNKGNFPGRFSGRQFSNSRSEMNVSTLELGDSALYLCASSSTDRDGETQYFGPGTRLLVL.

This rearrangement joins TRBV30 to TRBJ1-4; D unclear. The CDR3 length is 11 residues. The germline V gene encodes CDR1 GTSNPN and CDR2 SVGIG (reference sequence). The ends were cut back, 1 base at V and 13 bases at J, with 10 bases in the middle. The CDR3 is CAWSGPQTLFF. DNA for the CDR3: TGTGCCTGGAGTGGACCGCAGACACTGTTTTTT.

In its sample, this clonotype was seen a few times. V gene TRBV5-1 combines with J gene TRBJ2-3, with D hard to call. The CDR3 length is 14 residues. CDR1 SGHRS and CDR2 YFSETQ come from the germline V gene. With 7 bases removed from V and 3 bases from J, the gap between germline ends came to 15 bases. CDR3 region: CASGEFLETDTQYF. The CDR3 bases are TGCGCCAGCGGAGAGTTTTTAGAAACAGATACGCAGTATTTT.

The chain joins TRBV12-5 to TRBJ1-5; TRBD1 might be the D (5 bases). Per germline, CDR1 LGHNT and CDR2 FRNRAP. V lost 0 bases, J lost 2 bases, and 11 bases lay in between. This CDR3 spans 16 amino acids. The CDR3 is CASGLVIRDGNQPQHF. The CDR3 nucleotides are TGTGCTAGTGGTTTGGTCATCAGGGACGGCAATCAGCCCCAGCATTTT.

This clonotype was detected many times. This chain joins TRBV7-9 and TRBJ2-7; 7 nucleotides agree with TRBD1. Germline V gives CDR1 SEHNR, CDR2 FQNEAQ (reference sequence). With V trimmed by 5 bases and J by 6 bases, 10 bases remained unmatched. The CDR3 sequence is 14 residues long. CDR3 region: CASSPSTGSREQYF. For the CDR3, the DNA is TGTGCCAGCAGCCCCTCGACAGGGAGTCGCGAGCAGTACTTC.

V gene TRBV4-2 combines with J gene TRBJ2-3; TRBD2 aligns across 9 bases. This CDR3 region has 16 residues. With V trimmed by 1 base and J by 8 bases, 10 bases remained unmatched. Looked up from germline, CDR1 is LGHNA and CDR2 is YNFKEQ. For the CDR3, the DNA is TGTGCCAGCAGCCAAGTTTCAGCGGGGGGCCCCCCTACGCAGTATTTT. Protein sequence: CASSQVSAGGPPTQYF.

The rearrangement uses TRBV10-3 and TRBJ2-1; possible D gene TRBD1, 6 bases. Germline V gene lookup returns CDR1 ENHRY and CDR2 SYGVKD. The CDR3 has 12 residues. The V end lost 5 bases, the J end lost 5 bases, and 7 bases lay between the germline ends. The DNA of the CDR3 is TGTGCCATCAGTAGGACAGACAATGAGCAGTTCTTC. Translation: CAISRTDNEQFF.

Details on this clonotype: At one of its ends the junction is not consistent with the germline gene, which may arise from a read error. The chain joins TRBV6-5 to TRBJ2-6; tentatively, D is TRBD1 or TRBD2 (5 bases each). There are 17 residues in the CDR3. The germline gives CDR1 MNHEY, CDR2 SVGAGI. The DNA of the CDR3 is TGTGCCAGCAGATTAGGGTGGGGGAGCTCTGGGGCCTACGTCCTGACTTTC. It translates to CASRLGWGSSGAYVLTF.

This clonotype was observed many times. The chain carries TRBV29-1 and TRBJ2-7; 7 nucleotides line up with TRBD1. Per germline, CDR1 SQVTM and CDR2 ANQGSEA. This CDR3 has 13 residues. V was pared by 6 bases and J by 3 bases, with 8 bases of the junction left unmatched. The CDR3 loop reads CSVRRDRDYEQYF. The CDR3 DNA follows: TGCAGCGTCCGGCGAGACAGGGACTACGAGCAGTACTTC.

The chain employs TRBV4-1 and TRBJ2-7, with a possible D match to TRBD1 (5 bases). Trimming left V 3 bases short and J 6 bases short, with 9 bases between. Per germline, CDR1 MGHRA and CDR2 YSYEKL. This CDR3 is built from 12 residues. For the CDR3, the DNA is TGCGCCAGCAGCCACAGGGTAAGCGAGCAGTACTTC. Its protein product is CASSHRVSEQYF.

The chain carries TRBV6-5 and TRBJ2-3, with 8 bases matching TRBD1. Trimming at V came to 0 bases and at J to 0 bases, leaving 8 bases not matched to a gene. Germline assignment: CDR1 MNHEY and CDR2 SVGAGI. The CDR3 consists of 18 residues. The CDR3 loop is CASSYSPRQGTSTDTQYF. CDR3 DNA: TGTGCCAGCAGTTACTCGCCCCGACAGGGGACAAGCACAGATACGCAGTATTTT.

The rearrangement links TRBV20-1 to TRBJ2-1, with TRBD2 as a possible D gene (5 bases). The germline V gene has CDR1 DFQATT and CDR2 SNEGSKA (reference sequence). This CDR3 has 12 residues. Trimming shortened V by 1 base and J by 9 bases, and 10 bases separated the two germline ends. CDR3: CSARAGIGEQFF. The CDR3 nucleotides are TGCAGTGCTAGAGCCGGGATAGGTGAGCAGTTCTTC.